This T cell receptor (beta chain) was captured by sequencing in a study of T cell changes during pregnancy in multiple sclerosis. Between the trimmed V and J ends, which lost 4 bases and 5 bases, there was a span of 8 bases. The CDR3 is 12 residues long. CDR1 SEHNR and CDR2 FQNEAQ come from the germline V gene (reference sequence). Some clones are missing from TCRdb's copy, which holds only in-frame ones; the method was immunoSEQ multiplex PCR. The repertoire includes 69,000 or so clones, around 94% of them detected once, and over 2% sits in the top ten. This sequence was found in a female donor with multiple sclerosis, enrolled in a pregnancy study. This material consisted of peripheral blood, taken before pregnancy. The V gene is TRBV7-9, the J gene TRBJ2-5; no clear D. Here the CDR3 reads CASSSAAETQYF. CDR3 DNA sequence: TGTGCCAGCAGCTCGGCGGCCGAGACCCAGTACTTC.